This T cell receptor beta chain was obtained from a study of blood T cells in healthy people across ages. The CDR3 runs 16 residues. Germline trimming cut 0 bases from V and 3 bases from J; bases unmatched to any gene: 6. CDR1 LGHNA and CDR2 YSLEER come from the germline V gene. Primed by a sample-barcoded 5' primer and a J-beta primer mix, a second PCR proceeded for roughly 7 to 11 cycles. One entry per CDR3 protein results from TCRdb running MiXCR on the 5' RACE reads. Among 1.8 million or so distinct CDR3 sequences listed, about two fifths were seen once. The source of this sequence is a human donor in good health. The sequencing sample was made of blood. The rearrangement uses TRBV4-3 and TRBJ2-5, with 8 positions matching TRBD2. CDR3 sequence (DNA): TGCGCCAGCAGCCAAGACCCCTCGGGGGGGAAAGAGACCCAGTACTTC. Residues: CASSQDPSGGKETQYF.